This TCR beta chain was identified in a study of blood T cell repertoires in COVID-19. Whole-study context: PBMCs, B-cell-depleted T cells, or T cells provided the cDNA or gDNA that made up the material.

Sequencing was performed with immunoSEQ multiplex PCR; in TCRdb, only in-frame clones are kept and a portion is missing. Altogether roughly 26,000 clones are present, about 94% being singletons, with the ten largest covering 3.5% to 5%. The sequenced sample consisted of peripheral blood. The receptor was isolated from a human donor with active COVID-19. The donor label of this sample is uncertain.

This chain's CDR3 is CASSYSLAGGRGEQFF. DNA of the CDR3: TGTGCCAGCAGTTACTCACTAGCGGGGGGCCGCGGTGAGCAGTTCTTC. V is TRBV6-5 and J is TRBJ2-1, with TRBD2 matching 12 bases. Germline-derived CDR1 and CDR2 are MNHEY and SVGAGI. Trimming took 0 bases from V and 9 from J; bases not matched to a gene: 6. The CDR3 runs to 16 residues.